The 3 T cell receptor beta chains presented below share a single source sample, sequenced in a study of beta chain features in type 1 diabetes. Study conclusions and caveats: Patients with Type 1 diabetes showed moderately but significantly shorter TCRB CDR3s in all four CD4+ subsets.

These TCRs' antigens remain unknown. Investigators reverse transcribed all isolated RNA, so they sequenced expressed TCRB transcripts. The protocol was immunoSEQ multiplex PCR, while the TCRdb copy is restricted to in-frame clones and leaves out a portion. The sample holds hundreds of thousands of clones; roughly an eighth are singletons and the top ten take about 0.02%. Sequenced sample: naive CD4+ T cells from blood. All receptors derive from a man between 18 and 29 years old with type 1 diabetes.

V and J are TRBV9 and TRBJ2-1; TRBD2 matches 7 bases. Germline CDR1 SGDLS, CDR2 YYNGEE. This CDR3 comprises 14 residues. J lost 4 bases, V lost 1 base, and 2 bases had no gene match. The chain's CDR3 is CASSVSSGYNEQFF. CDR3 sequence (DNA): TGTGCCAGCAGCGTATCTAGCGGATACAATGAGCAGTTCTTC.

The genes are TRBV21-1 and TRBJ1-2. TRBV21-1 is a pseudogene segment. The CDR3 has 13 residues. The CDR3 DNA sequence: TGTGCCAGCAGCAAAGTCCGCGATTATGGCTACACCTTC. The encoded protein is CASSKVRDYGYTF.

The chain carries TRBV29-1 and TRBJ2-3; the D gene is possibly TRBD1 (5 bases). In germline, CDR1 is SQVTM, CDR2 ANQGSEA. The CDR3 sequence is 13 residues long. V lost 3 bases and J 6 bases, leaving 13 bases between the germline ends. DNA of the CDR3: TGCAGCGTTGAGGGTGGGGCAAGGGATACGCAGTATTTT. Residues: CSVEGGARDTQYF.